This T cell receptor (beta chain) stems from a study of blood T cell repertoires in COVID-19. Study-level information: Sources were T cells, B-cell-depleted T cells, or PBMCs; the material itself was cDNA or gDNA.

J gave up 9 bases and V 5 bases, and 13 bases lay outside the gene matches. Looked up from germline, CDR1 is SGHNT and CDR2 is YENEEA. The CDR3 spans 16 residues. Participants spanned ages about 18 to 90 years and resided in some 22 US areas. Clinical histories supplied by participants themselves formed the basis of cohort assignment. All recovered Cohort 3 donors got two negative PCRs, got clearance, or saw symptom resolution. Using immunoSEQ multiplex PCR, the repertoire was profiled, and TCRdb retains in-frame clones only, with some absent. The sample records 250,000 to 300,000 clones, more than 80% being singletons.

The sample was PBMCs or T cells enriched from blood (not recorded which). This receptor was identified in a woman aged 25 to 39 who had recovered from COVID-19. V gene TRBV11-3 combines with J gene TRBJ2-1; 10 nucleotides align to TRBD1. CDR3 nucleotide sequence: TGTGCCAGCAGCCCTCGGGGTGGACAGGGGGATGGTGAGCAGTTCTTC. This gives the protein CASSPRGGQGDGEQFF.